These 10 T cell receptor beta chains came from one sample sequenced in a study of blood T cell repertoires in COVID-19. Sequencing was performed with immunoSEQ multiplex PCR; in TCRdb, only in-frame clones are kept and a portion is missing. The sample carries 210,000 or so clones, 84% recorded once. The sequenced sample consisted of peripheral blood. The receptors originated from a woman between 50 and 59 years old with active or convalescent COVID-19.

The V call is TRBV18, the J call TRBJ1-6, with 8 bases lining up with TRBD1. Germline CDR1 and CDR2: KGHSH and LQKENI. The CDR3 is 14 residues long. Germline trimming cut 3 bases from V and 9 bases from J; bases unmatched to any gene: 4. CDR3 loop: CASSPDRETSPLHF. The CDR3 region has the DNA TGTGCCAGCTCACCGGACAGGGAAACTTCACCCCTCCACTTT.

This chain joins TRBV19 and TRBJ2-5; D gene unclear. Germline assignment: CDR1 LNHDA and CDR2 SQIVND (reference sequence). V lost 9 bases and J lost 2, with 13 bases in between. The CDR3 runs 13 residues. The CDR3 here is CASQSGSQETQYF. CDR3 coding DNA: TGTGCCAGCCAGTCCGGGTCGCAAGAGACCCAGTACTTC.

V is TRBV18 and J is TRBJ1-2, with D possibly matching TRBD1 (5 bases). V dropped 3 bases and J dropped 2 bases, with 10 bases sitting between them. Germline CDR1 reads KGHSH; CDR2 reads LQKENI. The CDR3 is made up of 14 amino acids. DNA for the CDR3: TGTGCCAGCTCACCGGTATCAGGGAACTATGGCTACACCTTC. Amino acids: CASSPVSGNYGYTF.

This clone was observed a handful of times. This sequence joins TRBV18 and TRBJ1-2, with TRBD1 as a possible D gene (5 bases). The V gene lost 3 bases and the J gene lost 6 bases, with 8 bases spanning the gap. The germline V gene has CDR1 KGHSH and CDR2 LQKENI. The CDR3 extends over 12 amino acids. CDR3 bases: TGTGCCAGCTCACCGGGGCAGGATGGCTACACCTTC. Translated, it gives CASSPGQDGYTF.

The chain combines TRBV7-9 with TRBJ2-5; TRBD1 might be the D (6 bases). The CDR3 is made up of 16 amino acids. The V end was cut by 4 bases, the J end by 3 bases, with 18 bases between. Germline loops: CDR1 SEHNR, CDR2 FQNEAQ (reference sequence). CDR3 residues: CASSYGVLGGEETQYF. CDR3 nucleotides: TGTGCCAGCAGCTACGGAGTATTAGGGGGTGAAGAGACCCAGTACTTC.

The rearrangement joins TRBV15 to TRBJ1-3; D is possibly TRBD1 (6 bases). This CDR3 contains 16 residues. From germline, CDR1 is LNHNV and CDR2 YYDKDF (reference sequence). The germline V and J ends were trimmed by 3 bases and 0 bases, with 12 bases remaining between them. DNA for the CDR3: TGTGCCACCAGCAGTGGGGACACCCGCTCTGGAAACACCATATATTTT. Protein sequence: CATSSGDTRSGNTIYF.

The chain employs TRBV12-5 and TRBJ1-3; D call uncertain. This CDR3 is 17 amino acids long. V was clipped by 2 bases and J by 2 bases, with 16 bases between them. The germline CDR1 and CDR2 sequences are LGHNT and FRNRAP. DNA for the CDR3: TGTGCTAGTGGTTTGCTACCTAAAGGGAGGACTGGAAACACCATATATTTT. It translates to CASGLLPKGRTGNTIYF.

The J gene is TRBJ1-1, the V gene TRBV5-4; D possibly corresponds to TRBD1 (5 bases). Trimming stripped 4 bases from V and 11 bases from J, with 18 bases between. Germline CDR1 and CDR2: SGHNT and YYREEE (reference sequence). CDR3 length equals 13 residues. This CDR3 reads CASSPVGGDGAFF. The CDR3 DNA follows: TGTGCCAGCAGCCCGGTCGGAGGGGATGGTGCTTTCTTT.

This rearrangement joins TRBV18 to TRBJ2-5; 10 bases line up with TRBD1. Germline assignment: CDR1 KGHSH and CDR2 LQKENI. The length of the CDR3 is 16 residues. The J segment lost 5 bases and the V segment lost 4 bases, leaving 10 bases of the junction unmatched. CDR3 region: CASSHFRTGGVETQYF. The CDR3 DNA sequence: TGTGCCAGCTCACATTTTAGGACAGGGGGAGTCGAGACCCAGTACTTC.

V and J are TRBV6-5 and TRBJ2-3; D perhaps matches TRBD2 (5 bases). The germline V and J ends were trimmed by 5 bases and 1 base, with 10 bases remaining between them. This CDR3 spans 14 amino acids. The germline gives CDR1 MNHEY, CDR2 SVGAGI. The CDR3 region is CASSRWERTDTQYF. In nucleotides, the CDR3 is TGTGCCAGCAGTCGGTGGGAGCGCACAGATACGCAGTATTTT.